This record concerns one TCR beta chain sequence. It has no known antigen specificity. Base qualities are not provided; no much larger clone lies one nucleotide away. RNA was extracted with the RNeasy kit and about 0.5 to 1 ug was reverse transcribed using random hexamers. The immunoSEQ multiplex PCR assay, which covers 54 Vbeta and 13 Jbeta segments, was used to amplify TCR beta CDR3 regions. To correct PCR amplification bias, a synthetic template baseline was used for both primer optimization and computational correction. In the authors' own workflow: Reads were annotated to V, D and J genes according to IMGT and were analyzed with immunoSEQ Analyzer, with only productive sequences retained. Clonality was calculated as one minus the Shannon entropy normalized by log2 of the number of productive unique sequences. For each patient and control, public and private clones were evaluated within the 100 most prevalent clones. A clone was defined as Susac-specific if it was absent from the healthy and MS cohorts, from 950 to 1,300 published viral clones and from other ImmuneACCESS disease sequences. The public sequencing data were trimmed at Q25 with fastp and processed into clonotypes with MiXCR by TCRdb, which kept only in-frame beta chains. Identical CDR3 proteins give one entry, which carries the most common genes and DNA. The V and J calls shown here were made by TCRdb, not taken from the authors' results. In all, the sample holds more than 250,000 distinct CDR3 sequences, and 92% of those were seen once. The ten largest clones capture roughly 0.07% of the sample.

This specimen comes from a study of CD8 T cells in Susac syndrome (dated 2019 in TCRdb). About the study as a whole: Repertoire sequencing was used to test whether CD8+ T cell activation and differentiation in Susac syndrome was antigen driven.

Including the terminal cysteine and phenylalanine, the CDR3 comprises 15 residues. The DNA shown is the 45-base CDR3, in frame from base 1. As encoded in the germline V gene, CDR1 is SNHLY while CDR2 is FYNNEI. V is clipped by 6 bases and J by 2 bases, and the sequence between their germline boundaries is 13 bases long. Points the paper makes about the study in general: The study acknowledged that relatively few individuals were included in the TCR sequencing and HLA analysis.

Peripheral blood CD8+ and CD4+ T cells from healthy donors, Susac syndrome patients and multiple sclerosis patients were profiled using high-throughput TCR beta sequencing. Treatment-naive patients with stable or active relapsing-remitting disease fulfilling revised McDonald criteria were used as multiple sclerosis controls. Bulk CD8+ and CD4+ T cells were purified magnetically by negative isolation, whereas CD8+ TEMRA cells were enriched by FACS. Blood was drawn into EDTA tubes, processed within 24 hours, and PBMCs were isolated by density gradient centrifugation. PBMCs intended for TCR sequencing were frozen in liquid nitrogen and were later thawed in a 37 degrees C water bath. A purity of at least 90% was achieved for sorted or isolated CD4+, CD8+ and CD8+ TEMRA cells.

The receptor was isolated from a human donor with multiple sclerosis. Sequencing was carried out using CD4+ T cells from PBMCs. This sequence uses TRBV2 and TRBJ2-2; the D gene is perhaps TRBD1 or TRBD2, as each covers 6 bases. The DNA sequence is given as TGTGCCAGCAGCGGCCCGGGGGCCAACACCGGGGAGCTGTTTTTT. Translation gives CASSGPGANTGELFF.